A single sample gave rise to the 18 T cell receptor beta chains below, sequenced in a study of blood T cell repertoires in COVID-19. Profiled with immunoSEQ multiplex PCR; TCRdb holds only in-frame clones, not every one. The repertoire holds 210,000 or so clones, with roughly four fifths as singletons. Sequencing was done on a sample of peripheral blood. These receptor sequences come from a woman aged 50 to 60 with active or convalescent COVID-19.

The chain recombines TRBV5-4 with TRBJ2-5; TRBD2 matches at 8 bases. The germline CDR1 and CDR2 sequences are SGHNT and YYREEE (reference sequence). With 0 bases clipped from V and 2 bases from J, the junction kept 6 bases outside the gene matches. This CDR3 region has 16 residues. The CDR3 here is CASSLGPTSGQETQYF. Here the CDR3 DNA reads TGTGCCAGCAGCTTGGGGCCTACTAGCGGACAAGAGACCCAGTACTTC.

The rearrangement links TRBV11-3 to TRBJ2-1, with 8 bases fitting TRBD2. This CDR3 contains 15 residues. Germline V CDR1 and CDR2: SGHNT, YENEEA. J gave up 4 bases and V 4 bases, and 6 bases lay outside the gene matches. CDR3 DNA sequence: TGTGCCAGCAGCTCAGGCGGGAGGAATTACAATGAGCAGTTCTTC. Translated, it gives CASSSGGRNYNEQFF.

CDR3 residues: CASSPRTGGQPQHF. In DNA, the CDR3 is TGTGCCAGCAGCCCCCGGACAGGGGGTCAGCCCCAGCATTTT. This sequence joins TRBV11-2 and TRBJ1-5; 10 nucleotides match TRBD1. Looked up from germline, CDR1 is SGHAT and CDR2 is FQNNGV. The CDR3 spans 14 residues. The ends lost 5 bases at V and 6 bases at J; junction bases unmatched: 4.

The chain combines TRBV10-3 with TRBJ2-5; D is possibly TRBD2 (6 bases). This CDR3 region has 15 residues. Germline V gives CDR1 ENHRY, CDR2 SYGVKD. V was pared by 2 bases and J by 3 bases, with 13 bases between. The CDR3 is CAISEGVTSKETQYF. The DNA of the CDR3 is TGTGCCATCAGTGAGGGGGTGACTAGTAAAGAGACCCAGTACTTC.

CDR3 in amino acids: CASSPYSGANVLTF. DNA of the CDR3: TGTGCCAGCAGCCCGTACTCTGGGGCCAACGTCCTGACTTTC. The V call is TRBV11-2, the J call TRBJ2-6, with D unresolved. Germline CDR1 SGHAT, CDR2 FQNNGV. The V end was cut by 5 bases, the J end by 0 bases, with 5 bases between. The CDR3 has 14 residues.

The CDR3 protein is CASSPIGGDEKLFF. CDR3 nucleotide sequence: TGTGCCAGCAGCCCTATAGGAGGGGATGAAAAACTGTTTTTT. The chain uses TRBV5-5 and TRBJ1-4; TRBD1 might be the D (5 bases). Germline-derived CDR1 and CDR2 are SGHKS and YYEKEE (reference sequence). V was clipped by 4 bases and J by 6 bases, with 13 bases between them. The CDR3 has 14 amino acids.

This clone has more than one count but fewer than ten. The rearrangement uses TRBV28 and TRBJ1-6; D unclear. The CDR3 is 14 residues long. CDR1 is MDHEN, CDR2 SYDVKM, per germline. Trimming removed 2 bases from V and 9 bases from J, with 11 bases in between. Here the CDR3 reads CASSLRQEVSPLHF. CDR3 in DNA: TGTGCCAGCAGTTTAAGGCAGGAGGTTTCACCCCTCCACTTT. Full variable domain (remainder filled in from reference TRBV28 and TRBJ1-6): DVKVTQSSRYLVKRTGEKVFLECVQDMDHENMFWYRQDPGLGLRLIYFSYDVKMKEKGDIPEGYSVSREKKERFSLILESASTNQTSMYLCASSLRQEVSPLHFGNGTRLTVT.

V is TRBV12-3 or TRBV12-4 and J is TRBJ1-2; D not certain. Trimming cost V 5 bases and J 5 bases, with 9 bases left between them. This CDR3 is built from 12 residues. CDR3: CASSPEGYGYTF. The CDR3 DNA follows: TGTGCCAGCAGTCCCGAGGGATATGGCTACACCTTC.

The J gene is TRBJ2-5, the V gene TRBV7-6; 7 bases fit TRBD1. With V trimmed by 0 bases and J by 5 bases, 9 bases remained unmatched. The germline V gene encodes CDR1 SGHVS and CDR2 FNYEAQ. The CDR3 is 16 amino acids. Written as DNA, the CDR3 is TGTGCCAGCAGCTTAGCCTCAGACAGGGCAGGCGAGACCCAGTACTTC. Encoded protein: CASSLASDRAGETQYF.

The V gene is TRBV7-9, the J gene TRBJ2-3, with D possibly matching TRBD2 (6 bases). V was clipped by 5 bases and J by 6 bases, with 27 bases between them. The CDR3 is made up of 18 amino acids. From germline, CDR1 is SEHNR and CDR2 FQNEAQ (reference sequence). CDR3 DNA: TGTGCCAGCAGCACACAGACGTCCGGGGGTGGTGCCCGGGATACGCAGTATTTT. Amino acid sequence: CASSTQTSGGGARDTQYF. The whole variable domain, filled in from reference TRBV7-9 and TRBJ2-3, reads DTGVSQNPRHKITKRGQNVTFRCDPISEHNRLYWYRQTLGQGPEFLTYFQNEAQLEKSRLLSDRFSAERPKGSFSTLEIQRTEQGDSAMYLCASSTQTSGGGARDTQYFGPGTRLTVL.

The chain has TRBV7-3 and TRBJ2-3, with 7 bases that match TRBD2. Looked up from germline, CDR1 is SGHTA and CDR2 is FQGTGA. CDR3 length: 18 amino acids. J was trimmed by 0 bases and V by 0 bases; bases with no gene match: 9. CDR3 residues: CASSLTGPGRSSTDTQYF. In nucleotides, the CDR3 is TGTGCCAGCAGCTTAACAGGTCCCGGGAGGAGTAGCACAGATACGCAGTATTTT.

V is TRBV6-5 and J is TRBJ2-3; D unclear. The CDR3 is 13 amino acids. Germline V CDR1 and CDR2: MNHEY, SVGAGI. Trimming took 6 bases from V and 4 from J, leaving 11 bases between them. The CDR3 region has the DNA TGTGCCAGCAGAGCCTTGGGCCCAGATACGCAGTATTTT. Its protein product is CASRALGPDTQYF.

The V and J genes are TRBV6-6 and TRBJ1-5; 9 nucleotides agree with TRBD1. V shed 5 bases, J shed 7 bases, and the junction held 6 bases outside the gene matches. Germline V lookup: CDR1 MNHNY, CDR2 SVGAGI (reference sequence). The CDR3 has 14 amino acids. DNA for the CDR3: TGTGCCAGCAGTACTACAGGGGGCGGGCAGCCCCAGCATTTT. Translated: CASSTTGGGQPQHF.

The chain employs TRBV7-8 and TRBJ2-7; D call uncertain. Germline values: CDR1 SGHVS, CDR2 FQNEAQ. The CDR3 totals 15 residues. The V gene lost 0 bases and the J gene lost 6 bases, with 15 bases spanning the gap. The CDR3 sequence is CASSLAGSAEFEQYV. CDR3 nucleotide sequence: TGTGCCAGCAGCTTAGCGGGCAGTGCAGAGTTCGAGCAGTACGTC.

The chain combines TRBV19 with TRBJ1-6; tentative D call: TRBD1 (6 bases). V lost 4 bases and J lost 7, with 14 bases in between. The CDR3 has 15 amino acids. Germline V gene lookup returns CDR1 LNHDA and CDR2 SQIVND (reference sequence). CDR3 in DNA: TGTGCCAGTAGTACGTACAGGGCTCCAAATTCACCCCTCCACTTT. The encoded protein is CASSTYRAPNSPLHF.

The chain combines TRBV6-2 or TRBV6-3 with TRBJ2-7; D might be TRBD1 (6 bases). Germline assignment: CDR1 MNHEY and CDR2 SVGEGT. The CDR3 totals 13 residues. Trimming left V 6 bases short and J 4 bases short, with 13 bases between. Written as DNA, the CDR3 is TGTGCCAGCAGCAGGGACATGCCGTACGAGCAGTACGTC. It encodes CASSRDMPYEQYV.

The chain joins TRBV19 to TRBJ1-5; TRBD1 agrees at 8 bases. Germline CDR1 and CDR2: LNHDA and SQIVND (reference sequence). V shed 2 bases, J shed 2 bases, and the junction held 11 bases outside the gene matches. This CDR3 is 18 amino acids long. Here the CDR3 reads CASSILTGAGSGNQPQHF. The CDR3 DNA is TGTGCCAGTAGTATATTGACAGGGGCTGGTTCGGGCAATCAGCCCCAGCATTTT.

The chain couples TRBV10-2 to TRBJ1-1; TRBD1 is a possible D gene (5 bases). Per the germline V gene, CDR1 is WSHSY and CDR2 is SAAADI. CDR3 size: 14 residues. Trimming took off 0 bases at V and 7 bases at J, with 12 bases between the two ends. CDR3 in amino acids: CASSESRQRNEAFF. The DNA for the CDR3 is TGCGCCAGCAGTGAGTCGAGACAGAGAAATGAAGCTTTCTTT.